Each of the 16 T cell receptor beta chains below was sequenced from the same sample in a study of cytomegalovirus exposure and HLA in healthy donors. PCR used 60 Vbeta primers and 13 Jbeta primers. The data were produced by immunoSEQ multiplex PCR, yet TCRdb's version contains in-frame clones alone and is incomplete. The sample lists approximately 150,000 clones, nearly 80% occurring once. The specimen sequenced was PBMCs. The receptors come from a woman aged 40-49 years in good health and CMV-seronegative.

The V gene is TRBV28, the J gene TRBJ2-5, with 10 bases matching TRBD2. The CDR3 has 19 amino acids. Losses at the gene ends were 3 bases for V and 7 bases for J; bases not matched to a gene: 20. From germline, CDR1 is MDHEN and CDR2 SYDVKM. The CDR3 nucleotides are TGTGCCAGCAGTTTTCCCTCACACCAAGGACTAGCGGAGAGGGGGACCCAGTACTTC. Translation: CASSFPSHQGLAERGTQYF.

Here the CDR3 DNA reads TGTGCCAGCAGCCGAACAAGACAGTCCTACGAGCAGTACTTC. Translated: CASSRTRQSYEQYF. The V and J genes are TRBV7-8 and TRBJ2-7; a possible D gene is TRBD1 (5 bases). This CDR3 spans 14 amino acids. Germline-derived CDR1 and CDR2 are SGHVS and FQNEAQ. V dropped 5 bases and J dropped 1 base, with 12 bases sitting between them.

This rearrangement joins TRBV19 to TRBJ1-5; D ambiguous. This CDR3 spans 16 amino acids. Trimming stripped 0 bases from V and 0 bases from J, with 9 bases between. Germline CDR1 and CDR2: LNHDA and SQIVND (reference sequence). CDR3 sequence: CASSIDTANSNQPQHF. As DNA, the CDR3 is TGTGCCAGTAGTATAGATACAGCTAATAGCAATCAGCCCCAGCATTTT.

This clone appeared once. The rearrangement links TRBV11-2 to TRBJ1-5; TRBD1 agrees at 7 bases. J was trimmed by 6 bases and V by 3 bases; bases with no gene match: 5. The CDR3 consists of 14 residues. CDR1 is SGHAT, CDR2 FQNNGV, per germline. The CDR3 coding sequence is TGTGCCAGCAGCTTCACAGGGGTTAGTCAGCCCCAGCATTTT. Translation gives CASSFTGVSQPQHF.

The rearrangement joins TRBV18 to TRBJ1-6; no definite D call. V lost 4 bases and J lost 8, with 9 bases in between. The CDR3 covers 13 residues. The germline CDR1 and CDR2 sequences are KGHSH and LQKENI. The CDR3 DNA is TGTGCCAGCTCACGAGAGGAGGATTCACCCCTCCACTTT. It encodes CASSREEDSPLHF. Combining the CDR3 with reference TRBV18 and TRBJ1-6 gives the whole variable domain NAGVMQNPRHLVRRRGQEARLRCSPMKGHSHVYWYRQLPEEGLKFMVYLQKENIIDESGMPKERFSAEFPKEGPSILRIQQVVRGDSAAYFCASSREEDSPLHFGNGTRLTVT.

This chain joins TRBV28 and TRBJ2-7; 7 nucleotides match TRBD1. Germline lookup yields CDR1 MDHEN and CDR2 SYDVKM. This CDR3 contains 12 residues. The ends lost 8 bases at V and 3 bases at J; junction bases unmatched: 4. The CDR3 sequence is CASWDSNYEQYF. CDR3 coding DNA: TGTGCCAGCTGGGACAGCAACTACGAGCAGTACTTC. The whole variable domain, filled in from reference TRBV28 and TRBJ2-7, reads DVKVTQSSRYLVKRTGEKVFLECVQDMDHENMFWYRQDPGLGLRLIYFSYDVKMKEKGDIPEGYSVSREKKERFSLILESASTNQTSMYLCASWDSNYEQYFGPGTRLTVT.

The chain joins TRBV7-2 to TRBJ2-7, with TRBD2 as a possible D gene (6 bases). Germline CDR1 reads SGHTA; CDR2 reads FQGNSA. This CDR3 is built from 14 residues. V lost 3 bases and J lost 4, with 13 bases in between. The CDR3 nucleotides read TGTGCCAGCAGCTTCCCGGGAGAAGATTACGAGCAGTACTTC. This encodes CASSFPGEDYEQYF.

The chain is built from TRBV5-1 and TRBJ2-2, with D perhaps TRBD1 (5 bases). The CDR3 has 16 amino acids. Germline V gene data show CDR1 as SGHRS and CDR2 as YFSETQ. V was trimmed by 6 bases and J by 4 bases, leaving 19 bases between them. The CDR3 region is CASTQKGQGGTGELFF. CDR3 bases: TGCGCCAGCACCCAAAAAGGGCAGGGCGGCACCGGGGAGCTGTTTTTT.

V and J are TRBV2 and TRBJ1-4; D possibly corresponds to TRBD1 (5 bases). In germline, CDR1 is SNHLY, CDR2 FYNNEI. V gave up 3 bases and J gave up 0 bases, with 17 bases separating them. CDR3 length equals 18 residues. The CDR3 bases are TGTGCCAGCAGTGAGGGGGGGAGGCGAAGTGCAACTAATGAAAAACTGTTTTTT. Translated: CASSEGGRRSATNEKLFF.

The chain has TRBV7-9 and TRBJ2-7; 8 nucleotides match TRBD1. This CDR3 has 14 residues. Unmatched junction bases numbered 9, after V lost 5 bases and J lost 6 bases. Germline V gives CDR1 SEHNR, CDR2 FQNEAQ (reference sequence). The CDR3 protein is CASSRDRQAPEQYF. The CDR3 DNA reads TGTGCCAGCAGCCGGGACAGGCAGGCGCCCGAGCAGTACTTC.

The CDR3 region is CASSLVAGSPYEQYF. Here the CDR3 DNA reads TGTGCCAGCAGCTTAGTAGCGGGATCACCCTACGAGCAGTACTTC. The V gene is TRBV7-2, the J gene TRBJ2-7; 8 bases are a match to TRBD2. With 1 base clipped from V and 2 bases from J, the junction kept 4 bases outside the gene matches. The CDR3 covers 15 residues. Germline loops: CDR1 SGHTA, CDR2 FQGNSA.

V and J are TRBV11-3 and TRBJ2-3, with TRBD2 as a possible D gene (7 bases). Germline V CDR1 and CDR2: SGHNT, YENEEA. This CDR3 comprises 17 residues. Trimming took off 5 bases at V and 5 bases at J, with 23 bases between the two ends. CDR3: CASSPLSLAGAKDTQYF. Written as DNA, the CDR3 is TGTGCCAGCAGCCCTCTGTCGCTGGCGGGGGCGAAAGATACGCAGTATTTT.

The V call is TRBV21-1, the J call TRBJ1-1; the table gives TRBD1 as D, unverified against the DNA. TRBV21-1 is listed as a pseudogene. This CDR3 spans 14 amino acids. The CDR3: CASKEDRGSTEAFF. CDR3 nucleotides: TGTGCCAGCAAGGAGGACAGGGGGAGCACTGAAGCTTTCTTT.

This CDR3 is CASSLLAGGSYNEQFF. The CDR3 DNA reads TGTGCCAGCAGCTTGCTAGCGGGGGGGTCCTACAATGAGCAGTTCTTC. J is TRBJ2-1 and V is TRBV5-4; 12 bases are a match to TRBD2. The length of the CDR3 is 16 residues. Unmatched junction bases numbered 0, after V lost 1 base and J lost 1 base. The germline V gene encodes CDR1 SGHNT and CDR2 YYREEE (reference sequence).

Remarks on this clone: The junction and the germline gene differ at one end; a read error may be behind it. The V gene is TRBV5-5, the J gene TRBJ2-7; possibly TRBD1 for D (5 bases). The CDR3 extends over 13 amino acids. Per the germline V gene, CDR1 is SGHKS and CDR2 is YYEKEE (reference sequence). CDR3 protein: CASSFQRQTEPTF. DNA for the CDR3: TGTGCCAGCAGCTTCCAGAGACAGACCGAACCGACTTTC.

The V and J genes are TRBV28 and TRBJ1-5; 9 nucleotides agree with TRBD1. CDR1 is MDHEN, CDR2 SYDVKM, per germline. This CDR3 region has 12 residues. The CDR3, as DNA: TGTGGGACAGGGGTCAGCAATCAGCCCCAGCATTTT. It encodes CGTGVSNQPQHF.